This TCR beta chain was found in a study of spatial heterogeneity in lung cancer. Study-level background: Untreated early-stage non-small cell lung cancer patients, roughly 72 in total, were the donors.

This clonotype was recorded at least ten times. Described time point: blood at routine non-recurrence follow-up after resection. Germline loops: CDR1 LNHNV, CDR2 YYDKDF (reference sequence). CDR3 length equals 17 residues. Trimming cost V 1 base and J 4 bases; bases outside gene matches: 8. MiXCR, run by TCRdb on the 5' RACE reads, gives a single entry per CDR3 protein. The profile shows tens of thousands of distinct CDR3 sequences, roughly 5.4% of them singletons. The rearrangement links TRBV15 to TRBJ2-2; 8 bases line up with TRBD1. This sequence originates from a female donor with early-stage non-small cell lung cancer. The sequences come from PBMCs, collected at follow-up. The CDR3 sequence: CATSRVGGQGVTGELFF. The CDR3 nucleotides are TGTGCCACCAGCAGAGTAGGCGGACAGGGAGTCACCGGGGAGCTGTTTTTT.